One sample yielded the 32 T cell receptor beta chains listed below, sequenced in a study of naive and memory T cell subsets. Two oligonucleotides, mixed equimolar, formed the beta constant-region primer covering TRBC1 and TRBC2. The ligated cDNA underwent four PCR rounds using SP2 and nested alpha and beta constant-region primers. TCRdb re-called the UMI-ligation and nested PCR reads through MiXCR, storing one row per CDR3 protein. The sample has tens of thousands of distinct CDR3 sequences, 11% seen once. Study observations and caveats: Especially in CD8 cells, naive repertoires contained a few larger clonotypes, possibly CD45RA-re-expressing memory cells.

No antigen is known for these receptors. The sequenced sample was naive CD4+ T cells from blood. Receptors originate from a human donor in good health.

The rearrangement uses TRBV20-1 and TRBJ2-7; 7 nucleotides line up with TRBD2. The germline CDR1 and CDR2 sequences are DFQATT and SNEGSKA (reference sequence). Trimming took 6 bases from V and 2 from J; bases not matched to a gene: 10. The CDR3 runs to 14 residues. CDR3 region: CSATERGRPYEQYF. The CDR3 DNA sequence: TGCAGTGCGACCGAGCGGGGAAGACCCTACGAGCAGTACTTC.

V is TRBV10-3 and J is TRBJ1-1; D is perhaps TRBD1 (5 bases). The CDR3 is made up of 14 amino acids. Trimming removed 4 bases at V and 1 base at J, with 10 bases between. The germline V gene encodes CDR1 ENHRY and CDR2 SYGVKD. The CDR3 DNA reads as TGTGCCATCAGTGCGACTGGGGCGAACACTGAAGCTTTCTTT. Protein product: CAISATGANTEAFF.

The rearrangement joins TRBV7-9 to TRBJ2-2; possible D gene TRBD1, 6 bases. In germline, CDR1 is SEHNR, CDR2 FQNEAQ (reference sequence). The CDR3 consists of 15 residues. Trimming left V 1 base short and J 5 bases short, with 11 bases between. CDR3 region: CASSLGRGGTGELFF. The CDR3 bases are TGTGCCAGCAGCTTAGGCAGGGGCGGTACCGGGGAGCTGTTTTTT.

This clonotype was recorded at least ten times. The rearrangement joins TRBV19 to TRBJ2-5; 8 nucleotides line up with TRBD1. Trimming at V came to 2 bases and at J to 7 bases, leaving 12 bases not matched to a gene. Per the germline V gene, CDR1 is LNHDA and CDR2 is SQIVND (reference sequence). The CDR3 has 16 amino acids. CDR3 in amino acids: CASSIRRQGANGTQYF. The CDR3 DNA is TGTGCCAGTAGTATAAGGAGGCAGGGGGCCAACGGGACCCAGTACTTC.

This clonotype was seen at least ten times. This chain joins TRBV20-1 and TRBJ2-5; D perhaps matches TRBD1 (7 bases). With 5 bases removed from V and 4 bases from J, the gap between germline ends came to 14 bases. From germline, CDR1 is DFQATT and CDR2 SNEGSKA (reference sequence). This CDR3 has 13 residues. CDR3 in DNA: TGCAGTGCTGACGGAGGGGGCGTAGAGACCCAGTACTTC. The encoded protein is CSADGGGVETQYF.

The chain recombines TRBV2 with TRBJ2-2; 7 nucleotides align to TRBD1. This CDR3 is built from 15 residues. The trim removed 6 bases at V and 2 bases at J, leaving 6 bases unmatched. Germline CDR1 is SNHLY and CDR2 is FYNNEI. The chain's CDR3 is CASRRTGFNTGELFF. The DNA of the CDR3 is TGTGCCAGCAGACGGACAGGATTTAACACCGGGGAGCTGTTTTTT.

In this sample, this clonotype turned up many times. V gene TRBV6-5 combines with J gene TRBJ2-1, with a weak D call TRBD1 (6 bases). Trimming removed 0 bases from V and 8 bases from J, with 11 bases in between. The germline V gene has CDR1 MNHEY and CDR2 SVGAGI. There are 14 residues in the CDR3. CDR3: CASSYSLQGDEQFF. The DNA of the CDR3 is TGTGCCAGCAGTTACTCTTTACAGGGTGATGAGCAGTTCTTC.

The V and J genes are TRBV30 and TRBJ1-6, with D hard to call. The V gene lost 2 bases and the J gene lost 6 bases, with 5 bases spanning the gap. The germline gives CDR1 GTSNPN, CDR2 SVGIG (reference sequence). The CDR3 contains 12 residues. The CDR3 here is CAWSRTNSPLHF. CDR3 coding DNA: TGTGCCTGGAGTAGGACTAATTCACCCCTCCACTTT.

This clonotype was observed a few times. This rearrangement joins TRBV20-1 to TRBJ1-2; TRBD1 agrees at 7 bases. Germline CDR1 reads DFQATT; CDR2 reads SNEGSKA (reference sequence). CDR3 length equals 18 residues. The CDR3 region is CRTYHPRRQGSRDYGYTF. The CDR3 bases are TGCAGAACATACCACCCACGTCGACAGGGATCTAGGGACTATGGCTACACCTTC.

This chain uses TRBV24-1 with TRBJ2-3; D is perhaps TRBD2 (5 bases). Germline CDR1 KGHDR, CDR2 SFDVKD. The V gene lost 9 bases and the J gene lost 6 bases, with 12 bases spanning the gap. CDR3 length equals 12 residues. CDR3 residues: CATAQTGDTQYF. CDR3 DNA sequence: TGTGCCACCGCCCAAACGGGGGATACGCAGTATTTT.

The chain couples TRBV29-1 to TRBJ2-3; D gene uncertain. Germline V gives CDR1 SQVTM, CDR2 ANQGSEA. V was clipped by 3 bases and J by 4 bases, with 14 bases between them. The CDR3 consists of 14 residues. In DNA form, the CDR3 reads TGCAGCGTTGATCCGGGTCTTCTCCCAGATACGCAGTATTTT. Its protein is CSVDPGLLPDTQYF.

This clonotype was seen at least ten times. J is TRBJ2-1 and V is TRBV19; D may be TRBD1 or TRBD2 (5 bases each). The CDR3 loop spans 15 amino acids. CDR1 is LNHDA, CDR2 SQIVND, per germline (reference sequence). Trimming shortened V by 4 bases and J by 8 bases, and 18 bases separated the two germline ends. In DNA form, the CDR3 reads TGTGCCAGTAGTACCCGGGACGCGGAAAGGGATGAGCAGTTCTTC. It translates to CASSTRDAERDEQFF.

This clonotype has only a few counts. The chain carries TRBV7-9 and TRBJ1-1; D is unresolved. CDR3 size: 13 residues. V gave up 7 bases and J gave up 2 bases, with 11 bases separating them. The germline gives CDR1 SEHNR, CDR2 FQNEAQ (reference sequence). Here the CDR3 DNA reads TGTGCCAGCACACTGATAGTCAACACTGAAGCTTTCTTT. Amino acid sequence: CASTLIVNTEAFF.

This clonotype showed up many times. The chain joins TRBV4-2 to TRBJ2-1; possibly TRBD2 for D (6 bases). V dropped 1 base and J dropped 3 bases, with 16 bases sitting between them. CDR3 length: 17 amino acids. From germline, CDR1 is LGHNA and CDR2 YNFKEQ. The CDR3: CASSQVNSGRYYNEQFF. DNA for the CDR3: TGTGCCAGCAGCCAAGTTAATAGCGGACGCTACTACAATGAGCAGTTCTTC.

This clonotype came up a few times. This chain connects TRBV11-2 to TRBJ1-6; 7 nucleotides align to TRBD1. V shed 3 bases and J 10 bases; nucleotides not matched to a gene: 9. The germline V gene has CDR1 SGHAT and CDR2 FQNNGV. This CDR3 contains 15 residues. The CDR3 is CASSFQQGIASPLHF. As DNA, the CDR3 is TGTGCCAGCAGCTTCCAACAGGGGATAGCCTCACCCCTCCACTTT.

V usage is TRBV6-1 and J usage is TRBJ2-3; TRBD2 is a possible D gene (7 bases). V lost 4 bases and J 1 base, leaving 21 bases between the germline ends. This CDR3 contains 18 residues. Germline CDR1 is MNHNS and CDR2 is SASEGT. The CDR3 region has the DNA TGTGCCAGCAGTGGATTCGGGGGGCGTCTTCCGGGCACAGATACGCAGTATTTT. It codes for CASSGFGGRLPGTDTQYF.

The chain has TRBV20-1 and TRBJ2-3, with D hard to call. CDR1 is DFQATT, CDR2 SNEGSKA, per germline (reference sequence). The V end lost 1 base, the J end lost 6 bases, and 8 bases lay between the germline ends. The CDR3 contains 12 residues. The CDR3 protein is CSARGSRDTQYF. The CDR3 coding sequence is TGCAGTGCTAGAGGGTCGCGTGATACGCAGTATTTT.

This clonotype showed up just a few times. This chain connects TRBV7-2 to TRBJ2-7; TRBD1 aligns across 11 bases. The V segment lost 6 bases and the J segment 4 bases; nucleotides outside the gene matches: 11. CDR1 is SGHTA and CDR2 is FQGNSA in the germline V gene. The CDR3 covers 16 residues. CDR3 amino acids: CASRSGLGTGGYEQYF. CDR3 nucleotides: TGTGCCAGCAGGTCGGGTTTGGGGACAGGGGGTTACGAGCAGTACTTC.

This clonotype has at least ten counts. J is TRBJ1-1 and V is TRBV7-9; possible D gene TRBD1, 6 bases. V was trimmed by 2 bases and J by 5 bases, leaving 9 bases between them. This CDR3 is built from 13 residues. Germline V gene data show CDR1 as SEHNR and CDR2 as FQNEAQ (reference sequence). CDR3 coding DNA: TGTGCCAGCAGCTTATATGACAGGACTGAAGCTTTCTTT. Translation gives CASSLYDRTEAFF.

The sample holds a few counts of this clonotype. The J gene is TRBJ2-1, the V gene TRBV19; 9 nucleotides agree with TRBD1. The length of the CDR3 is 16 residues. Germline trimming cut 6 bases from V and 2 bases from J; bases unmatched to any gene: 8. Germline lookup yields CDR1 LNHDA and CDR2 SQIVND (reference sequence). In DNA, the CDR3 is TGTGCCAGTAGCCCAACAGGGGGCGTTGCCTACAATGAGCAGTTCTTC. Residues: CASSPTGGVAYNEQFF.

This sequence joins TRBV6-6 and TRBJ1-3; no clear D. The V gene lost 4 bases and the J gene lost 0 bases, with 10 bases spanning the gap. This CDR3 contains 15 residues. Germline CDR1 reads MNHNY; CDR2 reads SVGAGI (reference sequence). The CDR3 is CASSSQLSSGNTIYF. The CDR3 nucleotides read TGTGCCAGCAGTTCCCAACTATCCTCTGGAAACACCATATATTTT.

A few counts support this clonotype. The rearrangement links TRBV5-1 to TRBJ1-1, with 10 nucleotides matching TRBD1. The CDR3 spans 14 residues. Trimming took 0 bases from V and 10 from J; bases not matched to a gene: 6. Germline CDR1 is SGHRS and CDR2 is YFSETQ. This CDR3 reads CASSLETGGSRAFF. The CDR3, as DNA: TGCGCCAGCAGCTTGGAGACAGGGGGCTCGCGAGCTTTCTTT. The full variable domain, in which reference TRBV5-1 and TRBJ1-1 provide the parts outside the CDR3, is KAGVTQTPRYLIKTRGQQVTLSCSPISGHRSVSWYQQTPGQGLQFLFEYFSETQRNKGNFPGRFSGRQFSNSRSEMNVSTLELGDSALYLCASSLETGGSRAFFGQGTRLTVV.

The chain combines TRBV5-1 with TRBJ2-1; 7 bases fit TRBD2. With 4 bases clipped from V and 6 bases from J, the junction kept 10 bases outside the gene matches. This CDR3 has 15 amino acids. Germline CDR1 and CDR2: SGHRS and YFSETQ. CDR3 bases: TGCGCCAGCAGCAGGAGCAAGACTAGCTTCAATGAGCAGTTCTTC. This codes for CASSRSKTSFNEQFF.

This clonotype was seen more than once but under ten times. Mismatch with germline at one junction end may stem from a read error. The J gene is TRBJ2-1, the V gene TRBV5-1, with D perhaps TRBD1 or TRBD2 (6 bases each). Per the germline V gene, CDR1 is SGHRS and CDR2 is YFSETQ. This CDR3 spans 14 amino acids. CDR3 region: CASSLGGSYNEQFF. CDR3 nucleotide sequence: TGTGCCAGCAGCTTAGGGGGGTCCTACAATGAGCAGTTCTTC.

The rearrangement joins TRBV4-3 to TRBJ1-2, with D perhaps matching TRBD1 (5 bases). This CDR3 region has 16 residues. V lost 3 bases and J 5 bases, leaving 19 bases between the germline ends. The germline V gene encodes CDR1 LGHNA and CDR2 YSLEER. The CDR3 loop is CASSQDTGRPIYGYTF. The CDR3 nucleotides read TGCGCCAGCAGCCAGGACACCGGACGGCCAATTTATGGCTACACCTTC.

This clonotype was seen only a few times. The chain couples TRBV20-1 to TRBJ2-1, with 14 bases that match TRBD2. This CDR3 region has 16 residues. The germline CDR1 and CDR2 sequences are DFQATT and SNEGSKA (reference sequence). J lost 8 bases, V lost 6 bases, and 12 bases had no gene match. The CDR3 nucleotides read TGCAGTGCCCCAGGACTAGCGGGGGGCCCGTTGGATGAGCAGTTCTTC. It yields the protein CSAPGLAGGPLDEQFF.

This clonotype appeared a few times. This sequence joins TRBV28 and TRBJ2-1, with 8 bases aligning to TRBD2. The CDR3 is made up of 14 amino acids. CDR1 is MDHEN and CDR2 is SYDVKM in the germline V gene. The J segment lost 13 bases and the V segment lost 3 bases, leaving 11 bases of the junction unmatched. The chain's CDR3 is CASSFSYSSGAQFF. The CDR3 DNA follows: TGTGCCAGCAGTTTCTCGTATAGTAGCGGGGCCCAGTTCTTC.

This clonotype was detected a few times. The chain uses TRBV2 and TRBJ2-1; 13 positions match TRBD2. The ends lost 6 bases at V and 7 bases at J; junction bases unmatched: 12. The CDR3 totals 17 residues. The germline CDR1 and CDR2 sequences are SNHLY and FYNNEI. CDR3 DNA: TGTGCCAGCAGCGCCTGGGCCGGGACTAGCGGGAAGAATGAGCAGTTCTTC. Encoded protein: CASSAWAGTSGKNEQFF.

This clonotype was counted between two and nine times. This rearrangement joins TRBV6-2 or TRBV6-3 to TRBJ2-1; 11 bases match TRBD2. V shed 3 bases, J shed 1 base, and the junction held 23 bases outside the gene matches. Germline CDR1 reads MNHEY; CDR2 reads SVGEGT. The CDR3 totals 23 residues. CDR3 nucleotide sequence: TGTGCCAGCAGTTATTCCGGGACAGGGAGTCCTAGCGGGAGGAAAGGATCCTACAATGAGCAGTTCTTC. It encodes CASSYSGTGSPSGRKGSYNEQFF.

This clonotype turned up a few times. The V call is TRBV28, the J call TRBJ2-1; TRBD2 aligns across 10 bases. CDR1 and CDR2 from the germline V gene are MDHEN and SYDVKM. CDR3 length equals 16 residues. V was pared by 2 bases and J by 4 bases, with 5 bases of the junction left unmatched. The CDR3 sequence is CASSLITSGAYNEQFF. The CDR3 DNA is TGTGCCAGCAGTTTAATAACTAGCGGGGCATACAATGAGCAGTTCTTC.

This clonotype showed up many times. The chain is built from TRBV11-2 and TRBJ2-3, with D tentatively TRBD2 (6 bases). The CDR3 has 18 amino acids. Germline V gene sequence: CDR1 SGHAT, CDR2 FQNNGV. Trimming left V 1 base short and J 2 bases short, with 19 bases between. CDR3 nucleotides: TGTGCCAGCAGCTTAGCCGGCCTACTAGCAGCCACCACAGATACGCAGTATTTT. Translated: CASSLAGLLAATTDTQYF.

This chain joins TRBV7-9 and TRBJ2-5; possibly TRBD1 or TRBD2 for D (7 bases each). Germline V gene sequence: CDR1 SEHNR, CDR2 FQNEAQ (reference sequence). The CDR3 contains 14 residues. Trimming cost V 10 bases and J 1 base, with 16 bases left between them. CDR3 protein: CATSGGALQETQYF. For the CDR3, the DNA is TGTGCCACCTCAGGGGGGGCGCTCCAAGAGACCCAGTACTTC.